The 28 T cell receptor beta chains given below trace back to one sample, sequenced in a study of blood T cell repertoires in COVID-19. The protocol was immunoSEQ multiplex PCR, while the TCRdb copy is restricted to in-frame clones and leaves out a portion. The data hold about 150,000 clones, with approximately 84% observed a single time. Material: peripheral blood. The receptor set was obtained from a woman aged 55-70 years with COVID-19, enrolled during active disease.

This rearrangement joins TRBV19 to TRBJ2-1; TRBD2 aligns across 7 bases. Germline V gene lookup returns CDR1 LNHDA and CDR2 SQIVND (reference sequence). The CDR3 runs to 13 residues. Trimming removed 6 bases from V and 10 bases from J; junction bases left unmatched: 9. The CDR3 coding sequence is TGTGCCAGTAGGATTATCGGGGGGAAGGAGCAGTTCTTC. This translates into CASRIIGGKEQFF.

The rearrangement joins TRBV6-5 to TRBJ1-6; tentative D call: TRBD1 (5 bases). The CDR3 spans 13 residues. CDR1 is MNHEY, CDR2 SVGAGI, per germline. With 2 bases removed from V and 9 bases from J, the gap between germline ends came to 8 bases. The CDR3: CASSYGGVSPLHF. For the CDR3, the DNA is TGTGCCAGCAGTTACGGGGGGGTTTCACCCCTCCACTTT.

J is TRBJ2-3 and V is TRBV5-1, with D possibly TRBD1 on 6 matching bases. Per the germline V gene, CDR1 is SGHRS and CDR2 is YFSETQ. The CDR3 sequence is 15 residues long. The ends were cut back, 0 bases at V and 0 bases at J, with 8 bases in the middle. The DNA for the CDR3 is TGCGCCAGCAGCTTGGGCAGGGGAAGCACAGATACGCAGTATTTT. Its protein product is CASSLGRGSTDTQYF.

The sample holds a few counts of this clone. The chain employs TRBV5-1 and TRBJ2-3; D remains unclear. This CDR3 comprises 16 residues. Germline values: CDR1 SGHRS, CDR2 YFSETQ. With 4 bases removed from V and 2 bases from J, the gap between germline ends came to 17 bases. The CDR3 nucleotides read TGCGCCAGCAGCAGAATGCCACCAGTTCCCACAGATACGCAGTATTTT. Amino acids: CASSRMPPVPTDTQYF.

The CDR3 nucleotides are TGCAGCGTTGAAGACGGTTACCAAGAGACCCAGTACTTC. Encoded protein: CSVEDGYQETQYF. The chain recombines TRBV29-1 with TRBJ2-5; D ambiguous. CDR1 is SQVTM, CDR2 ANQGSEA, per germline. This CDR3 is built from 13 residues. V gave up 0 bases and J gave up 0 bases, with 5 bases separating them.

V gene TRBV27 combines with J gene TRBJ1-4; no clear D. The length of the CDR3 is 14 residues. V was shortened by 5 bases and J by 4 bases, with 11 bases between the two germline ends. The germline gives CDR1 MNHEY, CDR2 SMNVEV (reference sequence). The CDR3: CASSITARNEKLFF. In DNA, the CDR3 is TGTGCCAGCAGTATAACAGCACGTAATGAAAAACTGTTTTTT. The complete variable domain, with remaining parts taken from reference TRBV27 and TRBJ1-4, reads EAQVTQNPRYLITVTGKKLTVTCSQNMNHEYMSWYRQDPGLGLRQIYYSMNVEVTDKGDVPEGYKVSRKEKRNFPLILESPSPNQTSLYFCASSITARNEKLFFGSGTQLSVL.

V usage is TRBV10-3 and J usage is TRBJ1-6; 9 nucleotides agree with TRBD1. V shed 6 bases, J shed 14 bases, and the junction held 5 bases outside the gene matches. Germline V lookup: CDR1 ENHRY, CDR2 SYGVKD. The CDR3 totals 12 residues. The CDR3 protein is CAISTGTGSLHF. The DNA of the CDR3 is TGTGCCATCAGCACCGGGACAGGGTCCCTCCACTTT.

The chain carries TRBV18 and TRBJ2-5; 10 bases are a match to TRBD1. Germline V gene sequence: CDR1 KGHSH, CDR2 LQKENI. Losses at the gene ends were 4 bases for V and 5 bases for J; bases not matched to a gene: 4. This CDR3 comprises 14 residues. This chain's CDR3 is CASSLDRGLETQYF. The CDR3 DNA sequence: TGTGCCAGCTCACTTGACAGGGGGCTGGAGACCCAGTACTTC.

V gene TRBV5-6 combines with J gene TRBJ2-1; 12 bases map to TRBD2. The V and J ends lost 1 base and 7 bases, in that order; junction bases with no gene match: 6. The CDR3 has 16 residues. The V gene's germline CDR1 is SGHDT and CDR2 YYEEEE. CDR3 sequence reads: CASSLRLAGGPNEQFF. CDR3 bases: TGTGCCAGCAGCTTGCGTCTAGCGGGAGGGCCAAATGAGCAGTTCTTC. The whole variable domain, filled in from reference TRBV5-6 and TRBJ2-1, reads DAGVTQSPTHLIKTRGQQVTLRCSPKSGHDTVSWYQQALGQGPQFIFQYYEEEERQRGNFPDRFSGHQFPNYSSELNVNALLLGDSALYLCASSLRLAGGPNEQFFGPGTRLTVL.

In its sample, this clone was seen once. This chain joins TRBV27 and TRBJ1-6; 7 nucleotides align to TRBD1. The CDR3 covers 17 residues. Germline V gene sequence: CDR1 MNHEY, CDR2 SMNVEV (reference sequence). J was trimmed by 1 base and V by 1 base; bases with no gene match: 4. The CDR3, as DNA: TGTGCCAGCAGTTTATACAGCAGGGGGTCCTATAATTCACCCCTCCACTTT. Protein product: CASSLYSRGSYNSPLHF.

The chain has TRBV11-3 and TRBJ1-1; D is undetermined. Trimming stripped 0 bases from V and 10 bases from J, with 12 bases between. The CDR3 consists of 13 residues. CDR1 and CDR2 from the germline V gene are SGHNT and YENEEA. The CDR3 is CASSLDEGRRAFF. In nucleotides, the CDR3 is TGTGCCAGCAGCTTAGATGAGGGTCGGAGAGCTTTCTTT.

This chain joins TRBV10-1 and TRBJ2-7; possibly TRBD1 for D (6 bases). Germline V CDR1 and CDR2: WNHNN, SYGVQD (reference sequence). Trimming shortened V by 9 bases and J by 3 bases, and 30 bases separated the two germline ends. There are 18 residues in the CDR3. CDR3 in DNA: TGCGCCAGAATTCTTAGAGGTTGCAGGGGAGCAAGGAGCTACGAGCAGTACGTC. Protein sequence: CARILRGCRGARSYEQYV.

This clone came up a few times. Other DNA sequences of this sample code for an identical CDR3. V gene TRBV6-1 combines with J gene TRBJ1-3; D call uncertain. The CDR3 loop spans 14 amino acids. CDR1 and CDR2 from the germline V gene are MNHNS and SASEGT. The ends were cut back, 3 bases at V and 1 base at J, with 7 bases in the middle. CDR3 sequence reads: CASSDGSSGNTIYF. Written as DNA, the CDR3 is TGTGCCAGCAGTGATGGCAGTTCTGGAAACACCATATATTTT.

The V gene is TRBV19, the J gene TRBJ1-5, with 10 bases that match TRBD1. The CDR3 is 16 amino acids. Germline CDR1 reads LNHDA; CDR2 reads SQIVND (reference sequence). The V segment lost 6 bases and the J segment 4 bases; nucleotides outside the gene matches: 9. The CDR3 here is CASSPGTGVMNQPQHF. In nucleotides, the CDR3 is TGTGCCAGTAGCCCCGGGACAGGGGTAATGAATCAGCCCCAGCATTTT.

This clone is deemed medium-sized. The DNA of the CDR3 is TGTGCCAGTAGTCCCCTGACAGGGAATGGATCACCCCTCCACTTT. As protein: CASSPLTGNGSPLHF. This chain uses TRBV19 with TRBJ1-6, with TRBD1 identical over 7 bases. There are 15 residues in the CDR3. CDR1 is LNHDA, CDR2 SQIVND, per germline (reference sequence). J lost 10 bases, V lost 5 bases, and 11 bases had no gene match.

The chain uses TRBV7-9 and TRBJ2-1, with TRBD1 matching 11 bases. This CDR3 spans 15 amino acids. Per the germline V gene, CDR1 is SEHNR and CDR2 is FQNEAQ (reference sequence). The junction had 8 bases not matched to a gene; V was cut back by 5 bases and J by 8 bases. The CDR3 here is CASSPRTGGRDEQFF. In DNA form, the CDR3 reads TGTGCCAGCAGCCCTAGGACAGGGGGCCGGGATGAGCAGTTCTTC. The full variable domain, in which reference TRBV7-9 and TRBJ2-1 provide the parts outside the CDR3, is DTGVSQNPRHKITKRGQNVTFRCDPISEHNRLYWYRQTLGQGPEFLTYFQNEAQLEKSRLLSDRFSAERPKGSFSTLEIQRTEQGDSAMYLCASSPRTGGRDEQFFGPGTRLTVL.

The rearrangement joins TRBV10-1 to TRBJ2-2; 8 bases match TRBD2. The J segment lost 5 bases and the V segment lost 2 bases, leaving 7 bases of the junction unmatched. This CDR3 contains 16 residues. Germline V gene sequence: CDR1 WNHNN, CDR2 SYGVQD (reference sequence). The CDR3 DNA is TGCGCCAGCAGTGAGACCCCGGGAGGGCTGACCGGGGAGCTGTTTTTT. Translated: CASSETPGGLTGELFF.

This clone was detected only a few times. The chain uses TRBV19 and TRBJ1-5; D may be TRBD1 (6 bases). The CDR3 contains 15 residues. Germline CDR1 reads LNHDA; CDR2 reads SQIVND (reference sequence). Deletions cut 1 base from V and 12 bases from J, with 19 bases between. The CDR3 reads CASSIANRGGAGQHF. Here the CDR3 DNA reads TGTGCCAGTAGTATAGCCAACCGGGGGGGGGCTGGCCAGCATTTT.

This chain uses TRBV2 with TRBJ2-5; maybe TRBD1 (6 bases). The CDR3 spans 14 residues. With 10 bases removed from V and 5 bases from J, the gap between germline ends came to 20 bases. Germline V CDR1 and CDR2: SNHLY, FYNNEI. The CDR3 loop reads CATTGQSKVETQYF. As DNA, the CDR3 is TGTGCCACCACTGGACAGTCCAAGGTGGAGACCCAGTACTTC.

The rearrangement uses TRBV5-1 and TRBJ1-1, with D hard to call. This CDR3 has 13 amino acids. Trimming shortened V by 3 bases and J by 1 base, and 7 bases separated the two germline ends. Germline V gene sequence: CDR1 SGHRS, CDR2 YFSETQ. The CDR3 bases are TGCGCCAGCAGCTGGGCACCGAACACTGAAGCTTTCTTT. Translated, it gives CASSWAPNTEAFF. The variable domain in full, with the rest retrieved from reference TRBV5-1 and TRBJ1-1, is KAGVTQTPRYLIKTRGQQVTLSCSPISGHRSVSWYQQTPGQGLQFLFEYFSETQRNKGNFPGRFSGRQFSNSRSEMNVSTLELGDSALYLCASSWAPNTEAFFGQGTRLTVV.

The chain carries TRBV19 and TRBJ1-2; 12 nucleotides line up with TRBD1. J gave up 6 bases and V 5 bases, and 13 bases lay outside the gene matches. This CDR3 has 17 residues. Germline V gene sequence: CDR1 LNHDA, CDR2 SQIVND (reference sequence). CDR3: CASSLSGTGGLLDGYTF. CDR3 DNA: TGTGCCAGTAGTCTATCCGGGACAGGGGGCCTCTTGGATGGCTACACCTTC.

The gene calls are TRBV9 and TRBJ1-2; 7 bases match TRBD1. The CDR3 runs to 14 residues. The V and J ends lost 4 bases and 4 bases, in that order; junction bases with no gene match: 7. Looked up from germline, CDR1 is SGDLS and CDR2 is YYNGEE. The CDR3 DNA follows: TGTGCCAGCAGCCCCCAGGGGGAGGTCTATGGCTACACCTTC. Protein sequence: CASSPQGEVYGYTF.

The rearrangement links TRBV7-2 to TRBJ1-1; D is perhaps TRBD1 (5 bases). The CDR3 runs to 15 residues. Trimming left V 1 base short and J 1 base short, with 10 bases between. Germline CDR1 is SGHTA and CDR2 is FQGNSA. CDR3 DNA: TGTGCCAGCAGCTTAGGTGGCGGACAGAACACTGAAGCTTTCTTT. Protein: CASSLGGGQNTEAFF.

This clone was picked up one time. CDR3 DNA sequence: TGCGCCAGCAGCTTTGGGGAGAGCTCCTACAATGAGCAGTTCTTC. This codes for CASSFGESSYNEQFF. This rearrangement joins TRBV5-1 to TRBJ2-1; tentatively, D is TRBD2 (5 bases). The CDR3 totals 15 residues. Germline lookup yields CDR1 SGHRS and CDR2 YFSETQ. The V end was cut by 2 bases, the J end by 0 bases, with 9 bases between.

The rearrangement joins TRBV27 to TRBJ1-1, with 7 nucleotides matching TRBD1. V gave up 5 bases and J gave up 0 bases; unmatched junction bases: 9. This CDR3 has 16 amino acids. Germline V gives CDR1 MNHEY, CDR2 SMNVEV (reference sequence). The CDR3 loop reads CASSITGARMNTEAFF. The CDR3 DNA sequence: TGTGCCAGCAGTATCACAGGGGCGCGAATGAACACTGAAGCTTTCTTT.

The V and J genes are TRBV25-1 and TRBJ1-5; D gene unclear. CDR1 MGHDK and CDR2 SYGVNS come from the germline V gene. V was trimmed by 2 bases and J by 0 bases, leaving 5 bases between them. There are 14 residues in the CDR3. The CDR3 DNA is TGTGCCAGCAGTGAAGCAGGTAGCAATCAGCCCCAGCATTTT. Translated, it gives CASSEAGSNQPQHF.

The chain couples TRBV4-1 to TRBJ2-7, with TRBD2 identical over 10 bases. The germline V gene has CDR1 MGHRA and CDR2 YSYEKL. V was clipped by 0 bases and J by 1 base; unmatched bases: 3. The CDR3 totals 16 residues. CDR3 sequence reads: CASSQEVLAGSYEQYF. The CDR3 DNA reads as TGCGCCAGCAGCCAAGAGGTACTAGCGGGGTCCTACGAGCAGTACTTC.

The CDR3 here is CASSETGQVYNSPLHF. The DNA for the CDR3 is TGTGCCAGCAGTGAAACCGGACAGGTTTATAATTCACCCCTCCACTTT. V and J are TRBV2 and TRBJ1-6; 7 positions agree with TRBD1. The CDR3 extends over 16 amino acids. V shed 2 bases and J 4 bases; nucleotides not matched to a gene: 5. Germline V gene data show CDR1 as SNHLY and CDR2 as FYNNEI.